This T cell receptor beta chain was captured in a study of T cell responses to AZD1222 COVID-19 vaccine. Points on this clone: Its target is not known.

Unmatched junction bases numbered 5, after V lost 5 bases and J lost 3 bases. There are 15 residues in the CDR3. Per germline, CDR1 MNHEY and CDR2 SMNVEV (reference sequence). General observations from the study: Spike-specific TCR breadth and depth both grew after two AZD1222 doses.

Clones were sequenced by immunoSEQ multiplex PCR, and TCRdb holds only the in-frame ones, with some missing. The table has some 140,000 clones, 90% seen once. The sequencing here drew on peripheral blood, taken on day 0 of AZD1222 vaccination. The clonotype originates from an adult in good health. The J gene is TRBJ2-1, the V gene TRBV27, with 9 bases that match TRBD1. Here the CDR3 reads CASSIGQGIYNEQFF. The CDR3 DNA reads as TGTGCCAGCAGTATAGGACAGGGGATCTACAATGAGCAGTTCTTC.